This entry lists 21 T cell receptor beta chains sequenced from one sample in a study of blood T cell repertoires in COVID-19. Assay: immunoSEQ multiplex PCR; the TCRdb copy retains only in-frame clones and omits some. Among under 200,000 clones listed, around nine tenths were seen once. The sample was peripheral blood. Receptors were obtained from a woman aged 65 to 85 with COVID-19, enrolled during active disease.

V gene TRBV2 combines with J gene TRBJ2-1; D not certain. The germline V gene has CDR1 SNHLY and CDR2 FYNNEI. CDR3 length equals 13 residues. Trimming removed 2 bases from V and 4 bases from J, with 6 bases in between. Written as DNA, the CDR3 is TGTGCCAGCAGTGAATTCAGATACAATGAGCAGTTCTTC. It yields the protein CASSEFRYNEQFF.

In the case of this clone: The junction differs from germline at one of its ends, possibly a read error. The chain carries TRBV5-4 and TRBJ1-6, with D unresolved. The CDR3 covers 15 residues. Germline V gives CDR1 SGHNT, CDR2 YYREEE (reference sequence). DNA of the CDR3: TGTGCCACCAGCTCCTGGCGGAGGGATAATTCACCCCTCCACTTT. Amino acid sequence: CATSSWRRDNSPLHF.

V gene TRBV5-8 combines with J gene TRBJ1-5; no definite D call. The V and J ends lost 5 bases and 3 bases respectively, with 6 bases between them. The germline V gene has CDR1 SGHTS and CDR2 YDEGEE. The CDR3 extends over 12 amino acids. The CDR3 nucleotides read TGTGCCAGCAGTTTACACAATCAGCCCCAGCATTTT. It specifies CASSLHNQPQHF.

This sequence joins TRBV9 and TRBJ2-1; TRBD2 is a possible D gene (6 bases). CDR1 SGDLS and CDR2 YYNGEE come from the germline V gene. The CDR3 runs 13 residues. The V end was cut by 0 bases, the J end by 7 bases, with 8 bases between. CDR3 protein: CASSVGLGNEQFF. The CDR3 region has the DNA TGTGCCAGCAGCGTAGGACTAGGGAATGAGCAGTTCTTC.

The V gene is TRBV24-1, the J gene TRBJ2-3; the match to TRBD1 covers 10 bases. Germline CDR1 and CDR2: KGHDR and SFDVKD. The CDR3 sequence is 16 residues long. With 3 bases clipped from V and 4 bases from J, the junction kept 6 bases outside the gene matches. The CDR3 sequence: CATSDMGQGISDTQYF. The CDR3 nucleotides read TGTGCCACCAGTGATATGGGACAGGGGATCTCAGATACGCAGTATTTT.

V usage is TRBV7-6 and J usage is TRBJ2-3; TRBD1 matches 9 bases. The CDR3 covers 15 residues. V lost 2 bases to trimming and J lost 5 bases; unmatched junction nucleotides: 5. The V gene's germline CDR1 is SGHVS and CDR2 FNYEAQ. As DNA, the CDR3 is TGTGCCAGCAGCTTAAGACAGGGGGGAATAGATACGCAGTATTTT. Translation: CASSLRQGGIDTQYF.

The V call is TRBV28, the J call TRBJ1-4; a weak D match, TRBD1 (6 bases). Trimming shortened V by 7 bases and J by 10 bases, and 25 bases separated the two germline ends. Germline values: CDR1 MDHEN, CDR2 SYDVKM. This CDR3 contains 16 residues. The CDR3 sequence is CASKEERGQSGGKLFF. The CDR3 bases are TGTGCCAGCAAAGAAGAGCGGGGGCAGTCGGGTGGAAAACTGTTTTTT.

J is TRBJ1-4 and V is TRBV6-6; possible D gene TRBD1, 5 bases. The V gene lost 7 bases and the J gene lost 7 bases, with 10 bases spanning the gap. The CDR3 extends over 12 amino acids. Germline loops: CDR1 MNHNY, CDR2 SVGAGI (reference sequence). The CDR3 DNA sequence: TGTGCCAGCACGGGGGGTCTTGAAAAACTGTTTTTT. It specifies CASTGGLEKLFF.

The chain carries TRBV29-1 and TRBJ1-1; D is unclear. With 5 bases removed from V and 0 bases from J, the gap between germline ends came to 10 bases. The CDR3 covers 13 residues. Germline V gives CDR1 SQVTM, CDR2 ANQGSEA. CDR3 region: CSVYGVLNTEAFF. CDR3 nucleotides: TGCAGCGTTTACGGGGTCTTGAACACTGAAGCTTTCTTT.

This chain uses TRBV5-6 with TRBJ2-3, with 13 bases that match TRBD2. The CDR3 runs to 19 residues. Germline CDR1 is SGHDT and CDR2 is YYEEEE. Germline trimming cut 0 bases from V and 1 base from J; bases unmatched to any gene: 8. CDR3 coding DNA: TGTGCCAGCAGCTTGGACTTCTACGGGACTAGCGGGGGCACAGATACGCAGTATTTT. Translation gives CASSLDFYGTSGGTDTQYF.

The chain employs TRBV5-6 and TRBJ2-6, with TRBD1 matching over 10 bases. Trimming took 7 bases from V and 4 from J; bases not matched to a gene: 14. The CDR3 length is 18 residues. Germline V gene lookup returns CDR1 SGHDT and CDR2 YYEEEE. CDR3 protein: CASFWGQGLWSGANVLTF. CDR3 bases: TGTGCCAGCTTCTGGGGACAGGGGTTGTGGTCCGGGGCCAACGTCCTGACTTTC.

V and J are TRBV7-9 and TRBJ1-3, with D tentatively TRBD1 (6 bases). Trimming shortened V by 2 bases and J by 0 bases, and 8 bases separated the two germline ends. Germline V gene sequence: CDR1 SEHNR, CDR2 FQNEAQ (reference sequence). The length of the CDR3 is 15 residues. As DNA, the CDR3 is TGTGCCAGCAGCTTATCAGGGGACTCTGGAAACACCATATATTTT. This translates into CASSLSGDSGNTIYF. Combining the CDR3 with reference TRBV7-9 and TRBJ1-3 gives the whole variable domain DTGVSQNPRHKITKRGQNVTFRCDPISEHNRLYWYRQTLGQGPEFLTYFQNEAQLEKSRLLSDRFSAERPKGSFSTLEIQRTEQGDSAMYLCASSLSGDSGNTIYFGEGSWLTVV.

Concerning this clone: The germline gene is not matched at one end of the junction; a read error may be the cause. The genes are TRBV7-9 and TRBJ1-3; 9 bases fit TRBD1. Per germline, CDR1 SEHNR and CDR2 FQNEAQ (reference sequence). The CDR3 consists of 17 residues. This chain's CDR3 is CASSSDPGTGPGTTIYF. The CDR3, as DNA: TGTGCCAGCAGCTCCGACCCCGGGACAGGGCCCGGAACCACCATATATTTT.

A single count supports this clone. This chain connects TRBV6-5 to TRBJ1-5; TRBD1 is a possible D gene (6 bases). Trimming stripped 4 bases from V and 2 bases from J, with 12 bases between. The CDR3 consists of 15 residues. Germline V lookup: CDR1 MNHEY, CDR2 SVGAGI. DNA of the CDR3: TGTGCCAGCAGTTCCTGGACAGCCGGCAATCAGCCCCAGCATTTT. Translated, it gives CASSSWTAGNQPQHF.

This chain uses TRBV9 with TRBJ2-7; 8 nucleotides agree with TRBD2. This CDR3 comprises 14 residues. V shed 5 bases and J 4 bases; nucleotides not matched to a gene: 8. From germline, CDR1 is SGDLS and CDR2 YYNGEE. CDR3 in amino acids: CASRGRGGQYEQYF. DNA of the CDR3: TGTGCCAGCAGGGGCCGGGGGGGCCAATACGAGCAGTACTTC.

This clone was seen a few times. This chain uses TRBV5-6 with TRBJ1-3, with D unresolved. Germline CDR1 is SGHDT and CDR2 is YYEEEE. Deletions cut 0 bases from V and 0 bases from J, with 10 bases between. The CDR3 has 16 residues. The DNA for the CDR3 is TGTGCCAGCAGCTTGGATCCCTTCAGCTCTGGAAACACCATATATTTT. It yields the protein CASSLDPFSSGNTIYF.

The rearrangement uses TRBV6-5 and TRBJ2-7; TRBD1 matches 9 bases. The V segment lost 6 bases and the J segment 5 bases; nucleotides outside the gene matches: 11. CDR3 length equals 15 residues. Germline V gives CDR1 MNHEY, CDR2 SVGAGI. The CDR3 loop reads CASSPPTGGYHEQYF. CDR3 bases: TGTGCCAGCAGCCCCCCCACAGGGGGCTACCACGAGCAGTACTTC.

V and J are TRBV5-4 and TRBJ2-7, with 7 bases lining up with TRBD1. Trimming removed 4 bases from V and 12 bases from J; junction bases left unmatched: 13. Germline V gene data show CDR1 as SGHNT and CDR2 as YYREEE (reference sequence). The CDR3 length is 13 residues. The CDR3 reads CASSRGTAHDAYF. In DNA form, the CDR3 reads TGTGCCAGCAGCCGAGGGACAGCTCACGACGCGTACTTC.

This clone was seen a few times. CDR3 DNA: TGTGCCAGCAGCCAGAGCAGGGGACACGAGCAGTACTTC. Translation gives CASSQSRGHEQYF. This sequence joins TRBV3-1 (or the pseudogene TRBV3-2) and TRBJ2-7, with a tentative D call TRBD1 (6 bases). CDR3 length: 13 amino acids. Trimming took off 3 bases at V and 5 bases at J, with 11 bases between the two ends. Germline CDR1 LGHDT, CDR2 YNNKEL (reference sequence).

The chain links TRBV30 to TRBJ1-4; D ambiguous. CDR1 and CDR2 (germline): GTSNPN, SVGIG (reference sequence). This CDR3 contains 14 residues. V was pared by 3 bases and J by 5 bases, with 13 bases between. The CDR3 reads CAWRATARNEKLFF. CDR3 DNA: TGTGCCTGGAGGGCGACTGCAAGGAATGAAAAACTGTTTTTT. Together with reference TRBV30 and TRBJ1-4, the CDR3 gives the full variable domain: SQTIHQWPATLVQPVGSPLSLECTVEGTSNPNLYWYRQAAGRGLQLLFYSVGIGQISSEVPQNLSASRPQDRQFILSSKKLLLSDSGFYLCAWRATARNEKLFFGSGTQLSVL.

V gene TRBV5-1 combines with J gene TRBJ2-3; 9 positions match TRBD1. In germline, CDR1 is SGHRS, CDR2 YFSETQ. Germline trimming cut 4 bases from V and 0 bases from J; bases unmatched to any gene: 6. The CDR3 spans 16 residues. In DNA form, the CDR3 reads TGCGCCAGCAGCACAGCCGGGACAGGGAGCACAGATACGCAGTATTTT. Amino acid sequence: CASSTAGTGSTDTQYF.